Listed here are 31 T cell receptor beta chains from one sample, sequenced in a study of blood T cell repertoires in COVID-19. Profiling relied on immunoSEQ multiplex PCR, and the TCRdb table lists in-frame clones only, not all of them. Seen here are 350,000 to 450,000 clones, nearly 90% observed once, and the top ten hold 1.4%. Source material: PBMCs or T cells enriched from blood (not recorded which). The origin of the receptors is a woman under 30 who had been exposed to COVID-19.

The chain links TRBV18 to TRBJ1-4; TRBD1 matches 9 bases. J was trimmed by 4 bases and V by 3 bases; bases with no gene match: 6. The CDR3 totals 16 residues. Germline V CDR1 and CDR2: KGHSH, LQKENI. The CDR3 region is CASSPTGQGSNEKLFF. The CDR3 DNA reads as TGTGCCAGCTCACCCACTGGACAGGGGAGTAATGAAAAACTGTTTTTT.

The rearrangement joins TRBV6-5 to TRBJ2-7; the match to TRBD2 covers 14 bases. The CDR3 runs 16 residues. The J segment lost 4 bases and the V segment lost 4 bases, leaving 6 bases of the junction unmatched. CDR1 is MNHEY, CDR2 SVGAGI, per germline. The CDR3 DNA reads TGTGCCAGCAGTTTGGGACTAGCGGGAGTAGTATACGAGCAGTACTTC. Encoded protein: CASSLGLAGVVYEQYF.

The V and J genes are TRBV14 and TRBJ2-7; perhaps TRBD1 as D (6 bases). V dropped 0 bases and J dropped 2 bases, with 11 bases sitting between them. CDR1 is SGHDN and CDR2 is FVKESK in the germline V gene. This CDR3 has 15 residues. In DNA form, the CDR3 reads TGTGCCAGCAGCCAAGATTTAGGGGGAGCCTACGAGCAGTACTTC. Translated, it gives CASSQDLGGAYEQYF.

The chain is built from TRBV7-6 and TRBJ2-7, with 10 bases that match TRBD2. In germline, CDR1 is SGHVS, CDR2 FNYEAQ. CDR3 length equals 17 residues. V was pared by 1 base and J by 3 bases, with 9 bases of the junction left unmatched. The DNA for the CDR3 is TGTGCCAGCAGCTTAGTGGCTAGCGGGGGTACCTACTACGAGCAGTACTTC. It translates to CASSLVASGGTYYEQYF.

This chain uses TRBV18 with TRBJ1-1; no definite D call. Germline CDR1 reads KGHSH; CDR2 reads LQKENI. CDR3 length: 14 residues. The V gene lost 5 bases and the J gene lost 0 bases, with 10 bases spanning the gap. This chain's CDR3 is CASSGAVMNTEAFF. As DNA, the CDR3 is TGTGCCAGCTCAGGAGCTGTAATGAACACTGAAGCTTTCTTT. Together with reference TRBV18 and TRBJ1-1, the CDR3 gives the full variable domain: NAGVMQNPRHLVRRRGQEARLRCSPMKGHSHVYWYRQLPEEGLKFMVYLQKENIIDESGMPKERFSAEFPKEGPSILRIQQVVRGDSAAYFCASSGAVMNTEAFFGQGTRLTVV.

The DNA for the CDR3 is TGTGCCAGCAGTTTAATGGGGCCCTACCAAGAGACCCAGTACTTC. This translates into CASSLMGPYQETQYF. The chain has TRBV27 and TRBJ2-5; tentative D call: TRBD1 (5 bases). V was trimmed by 2 bases and J by 0 bases, leaving 10 bases between them. From germline, CDR1 is MNHEY and CDR2 SMNVEV (reference sequence). CDR3 length: 15 amino acids.

The chain carries TRBV9 and TRBJ2-6, with 9 bases matching TRBD1. This CDR3 has 18 amino acids. Trimming cost V 3 bases and J 0 bases; bases outside gene matches: 7. Germline V CDR1 and CDR2: SGDLS, YYNGEE. In nucleotides, the CDR3 is TGTGCCAGCAGCGGCGGAGAGACAGGGGGCTCTGGGGCCAACGTCCTGACTTTC. Protein product: CASSGGETGGSGANVLTF.

J is TRBJ1-2 and V is TRBV28; 7 positions agree with TRBD1. Germline assignment: CDR1 MDHEN and CDR2 SYDVKM. The CDR3 has 16 amino acids. V trimming: 5 bases; J trimming: 4 bases; junction bases outside the gene matches: 13. CDR3 region: CASSLPPGQSLYGYTF. The CDR3 coding sequence is TGTGCCAGCAGTCTCCCTCCGGGACAGTCCCTCTATGGCTACACCTTC.

This clone was detected a few times. V is TRBV18 and J is TRBJ1-5, with D possibly TRBD1 on 6 matching bases. This CDR3 spans 15 amino acids. V dropped 6 bases and J dropped 7 bases, with 19 bases sitting between them. Per the germline V gene, CDR1 is KGHSH and CDR2 is LQKENI. DNA of the CDR3: TGTGCCAGCTCCGTCATGCGGGGGCCAGAACAGCCCCAGCATTTT. This gives the protein CASSVMRGPEQPQHF.

The rearrangement uses TRBV5-5 and TRBJ2-7; D may be TRBD1 (6 bases). Per germline, CDR1 SGHKS and CDR2 YYEKEE (reference sequence). The V end lost 5 bases, the J end lost 3 bases, and 15 bases lay between the germline ends. The CDR3 is 14 residues long. The CDR3: CASSSNRDRYEQYF. In nucleotides, the CDR3 is TGTGCCAGCAGTTCTAACAGGGATCGCTACGAGCAGTACTTC.

The chain links TRBV7-2 to TRBJ2-7; 7 positions match TRBD1. The CDR3 spans 14 residues. In germline, CDR1 is SGHTA, CDR2 FQGNSA. V was clipped by 5 bases and J by 6 bases; unmatched bases: 10. CDR3 nucleotide sequence: TGTGCCAGCAGCCCTGACAGGGTACGATCCGAGCAGTACTTC. Amino acid sequence: CASSPDRVRSEQYF.

The rearrangement links TRBV2 to TRBJ1-1, with 8 bases identical to TRBD1. Trimming cost V 8 bases and J 4 bases; bases outside gene matches: 9. The CDR3 covers 14 residues. Germline V gene data show CDR1 as SNHLY and CDR2 as FYNNEI. CDR3 loop: CASLQQGASTEAFF. CDR3 nucleotides: TGTGCCAGCCTACAGCAGGGGGCGAGCACTGAAGCTTTCTTT.

The chain joins TRBV5-1 to TRBJ1-4, with D perhaps TRBD1 (5 bases). Looked up from germline, CDR1 is SGHRS and CDR2 is YFSETQ. The CDR3 spans 14 residues. V lost 3 bases and J 4 bases, leaving 10 bases between the germline ends. The CDR3 here is CASSSQGLNEKLFF. CDR3 coding DNA: TGCGCCAGCAGCTCGCAGGGTCTTAATGAAAAACTGTTTTTT.

This sequence joins TRBV7-2 and TRBJ1-1, with D possibly TRBD1 on 6 matching bases. CDR1 is SGHTA and CDR2 is FQGNSA in the germline V gene. The CDR3 loop spans 13 amino acids. Trimming shortened V by 7 bases and J by 2 bases, and 11 bases separated the two germline ends. This CDR3 reads CASNTGTNTEAFF. CDR3 DNA sequence: TGTGCCAGCAACACCGGGACAAACACTGAAGCTTTCTTT.

The rearrangement uses TRBV7-2 and TRBJ1-4, with D unresolved. Trimming removed 5 bases at V and 14 bases at J, with 18 bases between. The V gene's germline CDR1 is SGHTA and CDR2 FQGNSA. This CDR3 contains 13 residues. The CDR3 nucleotides are TGTGCCAGCAGCCCCCCAATTAGGAAGAGGCTGTTTTTT. Amino acid sequence: CASSPPIRKRLFF.

The CDR3 is CASSLVLETQYF. CDR3 coding DNA: TGTGCCAGCAGCTTAGTATTGGAGACCCAGTACTTC. The chain recombines TRBV7-9 with TRBJ2-5; D is unclear. V lost 1 base, J lost 5 bases, and 5 bases lay in between. Germline CDR1 SEHNR, CDR2 FQNEAQ (reference sequence). This CDR3 has 12 amino acids.

The chain is built from TRBV6-6 and TRBJ2-2; 12 bases line up with TRBD1. There are 15 residues in the CDR3. The V gene's germline CDR1 is MNHNY and CDR2 SVGAGI (reference sequence). The J segment lost 5 bases and the V segment lost 6 bases, leaving 4 bases of the junction unmatched. CDR3 sequence: CASRSGQGATGELFF. In DNA, the CDR3 is TGTGCCAGCAGGTCGGGACAGGGGGCGACCGGGGAGCTGTTTTTT.

The CDR3 nucleotides are TGTGCCAGCAGCTCTGGAGCTTATGGCTACACCTTC. This codes for CASSSGAYGYTF. The chain employs TRBV12-3 or TRBV12-4 and TRBJ1-2; D gene ambiguous. Trimming shortened V by 6 bases and J by 5 bases, and 10 bases separated the two germline ends. CDR3 size: 12 residues.

The rearrangement joins TRBV27 to TRBJ2-1; 7 positions agree with TRBD2. The V gene end was trimmed by 4 bases and the J gene end by 8 bases; junction bases not matched to a gene: 8. CDR3 length equals 14 residues. CDR1 and CDR2 from the germline V gene are MNHEY and SMNVEV (reference sequence). The CDR3 loop is CASSYIRTRDEQFF. DNA of the CDR3: TGTGCCAGCAGTTACATCAGGACTAGAGATGAGCAGTTCTTC.

The chain couples TRBV18 to TRBJ1-5; D is possibly TRBD1 (5 bases). This CDR3 has 15 residues. Germline CDR1 is KGHSH and CDR2 is LQKENI. The V gene lost 2 bases and the J gene lost 4 bases, with 12 bases spanning the gap. CDR3 protein: CASSPKNPGNQPQHF. The CDR3 bases are TGTGCCAGCTCACCAAAGAACCCAGGGAATCAGCCCCAGCATTTT.

V and J are TRBV11-2 and TRBJ1-6, with 8 bases matching TRBD1. V gave up 6 bases and J gave up 4 bases; unmatched junction bases: 5. Germline CDR1 and CDR2: SGHAT and FQNNGV. The CDR3 covers 15 residues. This chain's CDR3 is CASRRTGSYNSPLHF. Written as DNA, the CDR3 is TGTGCCAGCAGGCGGACAGGGTCTTATAATTCACCCCTCCACTTT.

This clone was seen a few times. V gene TRBV7-3 combines with J gene TRBJ2-3, with D possibly matching TRBD2 (6 bases). The germline CDR1 and CDR2 sequences are SGHTA and FQGTGA. The CDR3 is 14 residues long. Trimming pared 2 bases from V and 0 bases from J, leaving 6 bases between. CDR3 nucleotides: TGTGCCAGCAGCTTAGGGACTAGCACAGATACGCAGTATTTT. It specifies CASSLGTSTDTQYF.

V is TRBV7-2 and J is TRBJ2-1, with D uncertain. Germline V gene sequence: CDR1 SGHTA, CDR2 FQGNSA. V dropped 2 bases and J dropped 0 bases, with 8 bases sitting between them. This CDR3 region has 15 residues. The CDR3, as DNA: TGTGCCAGCAGCTTACTTCTTAGCTCCTACAATGAGCAGTTCTTC. The encoded protein is CASSLLLSSYNEQFF.

This clone was seen only once. The chain has TRBV7-6 and TRBJ1-3; D is undetermined. CDR1 is SGHVS, CDR2 FNYEAQ, per germline. The ends were cut back, 9 bases at V and 0 bases at J, with 9 bases in the middle. The CDR3 spans 13 residues. CDR3 sequence reads: CASSTVSGNTIYF. CDR3 DNA: TGTGCCAGTTCTACAGTCTCTGGAAACACCATATATTTT.

The rearrangement uses TRBV4-2 and TRBJ1-1; 9 bases map to TRBD1. The CDR3 covers 18 residues. V gave up 1 base and J gave up 4 bases; unmatched junction bases: 13. Germline V gene data show CDR1 as LGHNA and CDR2 as YNFKEQ. The DNA of the CDR3 is TGTGCCAGCAGCCAAGGGGGACCCGGACAGGGGATAGCCACTGAAGCTTTCTTT. Its translation: CASSQGGPGQGIATEAFF.

The CDR3 sequence: CASSYRQPNHSPLHF. CDR3 bases: TGTGCCAGCAGTTACAGACAGCCTAATCATTCACCCCTCCACTTT. V is TRBV6-2 or TRBV6-3 and J is TRBJ1-6; D may be TRBD1 (5 bases). Germline V lookup: CDR1 MNHEY, CDR2 SVGEGT. This CDR3 comprises 15 residues. V was pared by 2 bases and J by 8 bases, with 13 bases between.

Of note for this clone: The same CDR3 also results from other DNA sequences found in this sample. DNA of the CDR3: TGCAGTGCTTCTCCGTCCTACGAGCAGTACTTC. Translation gives CSASPSYEQYF. V and J are TRBV20-1 and TRBJ2-7; D remains ambiguous. CDR1 and CDR2 from the germline V gene are DFQATT and SNEGSKA (reference sequence). V was shortened by 5 bases and J by 1 base, with 6 bases between the two germline ends. CDR3 length: 11 residues.

Only a few counts were recorded for this clone. This sequence joins TRBV24-1 and TRBJ2-1; no reliable D call. This CDR3 contains 11 residues. Trimming removed 9 bases from V and 5 bases from J, with 7 bases in between. Germline lookup yields CDR1 KGHDR and CDR2 SFDVKD. CDR3 DNA sequence: TGTGCCACCGGGCAGAACAATGAGCAGTTCTTC. Protein sequence: CATGQNNEQFF.

V gene TRBV3-1 (or the pseudogene TRBV3-2) combines with J gene TRBJ1-1, with 8 bases matching TRBD1. This CDR3 region has 15 residues. Germline V gene lookup returns CDR1 LGHDT and CDR2 YNNKEL (reference sequence). The trim removed 1 base at V and 1 base at J, leaving 2 bases unmatched. DNA of the CDR3: TGTGCCAGCAGCCAAGCTGACAGGGGGAACACTGAAGCTTTCTTT. This codes for CASSQADRGNTEAFF.

CDR3 DNA: TGTGCCAGCAGCCTTCCGGGACAGGGGCCCACCTTC. It translates to CASSLPGQGPTF. The V gene is TRBV12-3 or TRBV12-4, the J gene TRBJ1-2; 10 bases agree with TRBD1. The CDR3 contains 12 residues. Trimming took 6 bases from V and 13 from J; bases not matched to a gene: 8.

The V and J genes are TRBV12-3 or TRBV12-4 and TRBJ1-1; D uncertain. The V end was cut by 6 bases, the J end by 5 bases, with 13 bases between. The CDR3 has 13 amino acids. The CDR3, as DNA: TGTGCCAGCAGCCTCCAACATTCGACTGAAGCTTTCTTT. It is translated as CASSLQHSTEAFF.